The sequence of this T cell receptor (beta chain) was determined in a study of cytomegalovirus exposure and HLA in healthy donors. Study as a whole: Roughly four fifths of 350 to 400 genotyped donors fell in the Caucasian-associated ancestry cluster. Findings and limits, study-wide: Reported performance of the classifier showed diagnosis of cytomegalovirus status with high specificity and sensitivity. A later analysis linked 15,000 to 20,000 TCR beta sequences to HLA alleles at 0.05 false discovery rate.

A multiplex PCR was run with 60 Vbeta primers and 13 Jbeta primers. Produced via immunoSEQ multiplex PCR; TCRdb's table is partial and in-frame only. The data show about 140,000 clones, about four fifths seen once. Details on this clone: Its matching antigen is unknown.

The length of the CDR3 is 15 residues. Trimming shortened V by 2 bases and J by 3 bases, and 10 bases separated the two germline ends. CDR1 is MDHEN and CDR2 is SYDVKM in the germline V gene. Sequenced material: PBMCs. This receptor was identified in a man between 18 and 29 years old in good health and CMV-seropositive. The J gene is TRBJ1-4, the V gene TRBV28; D gene unclear. In nucleotides, the CDR3 is TGTGCCAGCAGTTTAACGGGGAGGTCTAATGAAAAACTGTTTTTT. Translating gives CASSLTGRSNEKLFF.